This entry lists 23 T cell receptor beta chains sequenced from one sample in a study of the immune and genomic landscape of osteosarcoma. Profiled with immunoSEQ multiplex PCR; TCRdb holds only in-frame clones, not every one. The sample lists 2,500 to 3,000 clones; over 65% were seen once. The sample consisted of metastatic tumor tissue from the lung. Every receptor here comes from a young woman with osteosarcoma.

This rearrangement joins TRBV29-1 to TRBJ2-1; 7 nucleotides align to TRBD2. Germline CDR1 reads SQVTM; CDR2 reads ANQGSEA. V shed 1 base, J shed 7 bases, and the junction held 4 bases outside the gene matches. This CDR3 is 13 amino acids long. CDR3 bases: TGCAGCGTTGAAGGGGAGGGGAGGAATGAGCAGTTCTTC. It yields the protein CSVEGEGRNEQFF.

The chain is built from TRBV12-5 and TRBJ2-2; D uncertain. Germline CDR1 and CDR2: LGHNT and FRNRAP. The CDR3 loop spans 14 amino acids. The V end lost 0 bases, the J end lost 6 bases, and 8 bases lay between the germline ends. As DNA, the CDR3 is TGTGCTAGTGGTTTGGTACTGGGTCCCGGGGAGCTGTTTTTT. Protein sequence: CASGLVLGPGELFF.

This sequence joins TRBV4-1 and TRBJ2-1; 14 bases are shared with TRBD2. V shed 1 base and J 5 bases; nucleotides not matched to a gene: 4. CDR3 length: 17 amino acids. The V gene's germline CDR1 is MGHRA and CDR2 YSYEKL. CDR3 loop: CASSQVRLAGGHNEQFF. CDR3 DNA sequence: TGCGCCAGCAGCCAAGTTCGACTAGCGGGGGGGCACAATGAGCAGTTCTTC.

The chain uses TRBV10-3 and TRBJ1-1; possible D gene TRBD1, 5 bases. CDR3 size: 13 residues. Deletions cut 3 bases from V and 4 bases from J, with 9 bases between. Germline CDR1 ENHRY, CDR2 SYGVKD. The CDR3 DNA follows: TGTGCCATCAGTGAATGGGGGGGCACTGAAGCTTTCTTT. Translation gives CAISEWGGTEAFF.

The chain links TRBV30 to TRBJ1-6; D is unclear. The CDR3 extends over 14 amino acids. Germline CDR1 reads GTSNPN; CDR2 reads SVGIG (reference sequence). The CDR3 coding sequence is TGTGGATGGAGGGCCCCCTCCTATAATTCACCCCTCCACTTT. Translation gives CGWRAPSYNSPLHF.

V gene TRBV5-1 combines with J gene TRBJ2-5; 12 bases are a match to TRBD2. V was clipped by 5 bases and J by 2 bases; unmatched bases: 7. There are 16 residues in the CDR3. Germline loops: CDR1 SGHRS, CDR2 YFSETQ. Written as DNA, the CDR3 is TGCGCCAGCAGTAGGCTAGCGGGGGGGAGACAAGAGACCCAGTACTTC. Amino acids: CASSRLAGGRQETQYF. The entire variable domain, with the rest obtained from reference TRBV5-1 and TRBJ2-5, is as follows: KAGVTQTPRYLIKTRGQQVTLSCSPISGHRSVSWYQQTPGQGLQFLFEYFSETQRNKGNFPGRFSGRQFSNSRSEMNVSTLELGDSALYLCASSRLAGGRQETQYFGPGTRLLVL.

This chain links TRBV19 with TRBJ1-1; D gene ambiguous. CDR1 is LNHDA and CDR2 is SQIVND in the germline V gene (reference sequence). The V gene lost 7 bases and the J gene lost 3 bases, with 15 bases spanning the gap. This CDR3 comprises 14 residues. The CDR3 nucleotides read TGTGCCAGTATCTCACCTCAAAAATACACTGAAGCTTTCTTT. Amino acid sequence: CASISPQKYTEAFF.

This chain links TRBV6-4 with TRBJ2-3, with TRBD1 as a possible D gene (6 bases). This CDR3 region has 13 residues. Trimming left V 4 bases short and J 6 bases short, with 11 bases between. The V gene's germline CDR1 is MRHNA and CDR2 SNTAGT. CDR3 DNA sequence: TGTGCCAGCAGTGTCCAGGGGTGGGATACGCAGTATTTT. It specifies CASSVQGWDTQYF.

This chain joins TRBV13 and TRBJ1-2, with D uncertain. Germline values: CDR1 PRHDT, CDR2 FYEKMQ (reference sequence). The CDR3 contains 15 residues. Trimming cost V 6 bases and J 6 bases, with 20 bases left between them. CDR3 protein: CASRRPLGLQDGYTF. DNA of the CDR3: TGTGCCAGCAGACGGCCTCTCGGCCTTCAAGATGGCTACACCTTC.

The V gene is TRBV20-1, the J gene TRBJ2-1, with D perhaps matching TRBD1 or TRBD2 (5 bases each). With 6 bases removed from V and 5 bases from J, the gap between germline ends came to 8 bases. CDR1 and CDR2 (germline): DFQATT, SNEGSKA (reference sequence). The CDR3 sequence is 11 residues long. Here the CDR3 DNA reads TGCAGTGCAGGGACCCACAATGAGCAGTTCTTC. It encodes CSAGTHNEQFF.

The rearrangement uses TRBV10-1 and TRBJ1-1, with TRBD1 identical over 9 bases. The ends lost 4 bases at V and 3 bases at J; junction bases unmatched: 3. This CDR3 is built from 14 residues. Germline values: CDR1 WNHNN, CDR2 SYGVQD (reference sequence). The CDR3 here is CASSAGTGYTEAFF. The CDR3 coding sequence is TGCGCCAGCAGTGCCGGGACAGGGTACACTGAAGCTTTCTTT.

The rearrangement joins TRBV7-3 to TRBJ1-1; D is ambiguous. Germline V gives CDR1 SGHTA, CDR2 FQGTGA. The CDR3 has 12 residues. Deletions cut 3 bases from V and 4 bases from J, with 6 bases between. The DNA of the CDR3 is TGTGCCAGCAGCTTCCCGCTCACTGAAGCTTTCTTT. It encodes CASSFPLTEAFF.

The CDR3 reads CASSVGIAEKSTYF. The CDR3 nucleotides read TGTGCCAGCAGCGTCGGGATAGCGGAGAAGTCAACGTATTTT. This sequence joins TRBV7-2 and TRBJ2-3; weak D call: TRBD2 (6 bases). This CDR3 spans 14 amino acids. The V end was cut by 5 bases, the J end by 14 bases, with 23 bases between. CDR1 is SGHTA and CDR2 is FQGNSA in the germline V gene.

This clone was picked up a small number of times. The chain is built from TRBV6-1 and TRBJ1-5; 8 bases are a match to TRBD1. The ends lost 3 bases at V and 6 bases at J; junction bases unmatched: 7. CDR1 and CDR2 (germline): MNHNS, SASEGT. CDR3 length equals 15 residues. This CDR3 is CASSEYQGAGQPQHF. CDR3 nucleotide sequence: TGTGCCAGCAGTGAGTATCAGGGGGCTGGTCAGCCCCAGCATTTT.

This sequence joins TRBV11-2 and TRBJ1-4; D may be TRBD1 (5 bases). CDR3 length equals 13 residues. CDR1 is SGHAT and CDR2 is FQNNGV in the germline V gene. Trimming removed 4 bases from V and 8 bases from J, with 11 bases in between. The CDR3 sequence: CASSSGWGEKLFF. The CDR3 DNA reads TGTGCCAGCAGCTCCGGGTGGGGCGAAAAACTGTTTTTT.

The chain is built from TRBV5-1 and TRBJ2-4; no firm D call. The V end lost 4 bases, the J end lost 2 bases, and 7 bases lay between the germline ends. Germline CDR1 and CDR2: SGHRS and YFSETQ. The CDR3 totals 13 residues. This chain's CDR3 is CASSPTTKNIQYF. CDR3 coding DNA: TGCGCCAGCAGCCCGACAACCAAAAACATTCAGTACTTC.

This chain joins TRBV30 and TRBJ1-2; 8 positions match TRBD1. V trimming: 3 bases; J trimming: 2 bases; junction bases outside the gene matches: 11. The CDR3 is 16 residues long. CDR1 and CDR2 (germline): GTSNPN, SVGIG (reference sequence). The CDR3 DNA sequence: TGTGCCTGGAGAGGGGGGACAGGCGCACAAAACTATGGCTACACCTTC. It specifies CAWRGGTGAQNYGYTF. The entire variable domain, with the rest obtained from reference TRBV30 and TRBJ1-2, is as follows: SQTIHQWPATLVQPVGSPLSLECTVEGTSNPNLYWYRQAAGRGLQLLFYSVGIGQISSEVPQNLSASRPQDRQFILSSKKLLLSDSGFYLCAWRGGTGAQNYGYTFGSGTRLTVV.

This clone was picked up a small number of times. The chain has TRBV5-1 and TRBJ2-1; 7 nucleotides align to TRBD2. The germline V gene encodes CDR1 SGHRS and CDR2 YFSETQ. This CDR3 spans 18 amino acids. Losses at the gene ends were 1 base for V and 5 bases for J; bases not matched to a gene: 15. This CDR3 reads CASSLTRSGLGPNNEQFF. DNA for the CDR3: TGCGCCAGCAGCTTGACTCGGTCCGGACTAGGTCCTAACAATGAGCAGTTCTTC. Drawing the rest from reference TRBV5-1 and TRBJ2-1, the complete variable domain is KAGVTQTPRYLIKTRGQQVTLSCSPISGHRSVSWYQQTPGQGLQFLFEYFSETQRNKGNFPGRFSGRQFSNSRSEMNVSTLELGDSALYLCASSLTRSGLGPNNEQFFGPGTRLTVL.

The CDR3: CASSLRRALGDTQYF. CDR3 in DNA: TGTGCCAGCAGCTTGCGACGGGCACTTGGAGATACGCAGTATTTT. J is TRBJ2-3 and V is TRBV5-6, with D uncertain. Germline V gene sequence: CDR1 SGHDT, CDR2 YYEEEE. The ends were cut back, 1 base at V and 5 bases at J, with 14 bases in the middle. This CDR3 region has 15 residues.

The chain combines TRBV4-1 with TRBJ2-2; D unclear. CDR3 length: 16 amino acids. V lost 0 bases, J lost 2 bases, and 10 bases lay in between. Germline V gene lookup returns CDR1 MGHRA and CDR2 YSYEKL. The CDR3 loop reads CASSQDPGRNTGELFF. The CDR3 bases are TGCGCCAGCAGCCAAGATCCCGGACGAAACACCGGGGAGCTGTTTTTT.

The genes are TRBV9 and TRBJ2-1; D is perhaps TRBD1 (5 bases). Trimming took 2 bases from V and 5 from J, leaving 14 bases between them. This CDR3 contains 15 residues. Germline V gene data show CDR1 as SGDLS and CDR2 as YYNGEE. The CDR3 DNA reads TGTGCCAGCAGCGTCAGGGCCTTAGGAGACAATGAGCAGTTCTTC. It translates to CASSVRALGDNEQFF.

This CDR3 is CASSFGLDNEQFF. The DNA for the CDR3 is TGTGCCAGCAGTTTTGGACTGGACAATGAGCAGTTCTTC. The chain joins TRBV6-6 to TRBJ2-1, with D possibly TRBD2 on 5 matching bases. The germline V and J ends were trimmed by 4 bases and 5 bases, with 9 bases remaining between them. CDR1 MNHNY and CDR2 SVGAGI come from the germline V gene (reference sequence). This CDR3 comprises 13 residues.

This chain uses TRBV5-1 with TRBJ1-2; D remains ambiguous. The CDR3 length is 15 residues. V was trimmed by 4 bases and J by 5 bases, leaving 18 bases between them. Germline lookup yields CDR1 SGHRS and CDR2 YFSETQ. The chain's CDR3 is CASSQEEVAGYGYTF. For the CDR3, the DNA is TGCGCCAGCAGCCAAGAAGAAGTGGCGGGTTATGGCTACACCTTC.